This TCR beta chain came from a study of beta chain features in type 1 diabetes. Study-level background: Sorted cells from all samples, numbering 107,917,701, were examined. General study results and limits: Type 1 diabetes patients had moderately but significantly shorter TCRB CDR3s in all four CD4+ subsets. Cells with high TCR expression could be over-represented by cDNA sequencing. A PCR bias possibly favoring shorter templates would apply equally to patients and controls.

This clone was picked up many times. What it binds is not known. Markers CD45RO/CCR7/CD25/CD127/CD95/CD27 served to sort CD4+ naive, central memory, regulatory and stem cell-like memory cells. Reverse transcribing all isolated RNA meant expressed TCRB transcripts were sequenced. TCRdb's copy holds only in-frame clones and misses some; the assay was immunoSEQ multiplex PCR. The sample has roughly 400,000 clones, around 9.6% seen once. Germline V CDR1 and CDR2: SGHTA, FQGNSA. The CDR3 covers 14 residues. V lost 4 bases and J 0 bases, leaving 9 bases between the germline ends. The material sequenced was central memory CD4+ T cells from blood. The sequence came from a man younger than 40 with type 1 diabetes. This chain uses TRBV7-2 with TRBJ2-5; D is uncertain. Written as DNA, the CDR3 is TGTGCCAGCAGCTCGGACGGGTACCAAGAGACCCAGTACTTC. It codes for CASSSDGYQETQYF.